The next 19 T cell receptor beta chains were all read from a single sample in a study of T cells in Graves' hyperthyroidism and ophthalmopathy. RNA transcripts yielded amplified TCR beta CDR3 regions. First-round RT-PCR of the TCR CDR3 relied on the HTBI primer set. Each CDR3 protein gets one entry after TCRdb re-called the multiplex PCR reads with MiXCR. The table has hundreds of thousands of distinct CDR3 sequences, 15% to 17% seen once; the top ten hold roughly 8%. The sample consisted of blood. Source of these receptors: a woman under 30 with Graves' hyperthyroidism.

This clonotype was observed many times. J is TRBJ2-1 and V is TRBV7-9; 8 bases match TRBD1. V trimming: 5 bases; J trimming: 6 bases; junction bases outside the gene matches: 3. The CDR3 sequence is 13 residues long. Looked up from germline, CDR1 is SEHNR and CDR2 is FQNEAQ (reference sequence). The CDR3 protein is CASSVGQVNEQFF. The CDR3 DNA is TGTGCCAGCAGCGTGGGACAGGTCAATGAGCAGTTCTTC.

In its sample, this clonotype was seen many times. The rearrangement links TRBV12-5 to TRBJ2-7; 10 bases map to TRBD2. The CDR3 covers 15 residues. The junction had 6 bases not matched to a gene; V was cut back by 3 bases and J by 4 bases. Germline assignment: CDR1 LGHNT and CDR2 FRNRAP. CDR3 loop: CASGLPSGRGYEQYF. The CDR3 DNA reads as TGTGCTAGTGGTTTACCTAGCGGGAGAGGGTACGAGCAGTACTTC.

This clonotype was seen more than once but under ten times. The J gene is TRBJ2-3, the V gene TRBV11-2, with D possibly being TRBD1 (6 bases). Germline assignment: CDR1 SGHAT and CDR2 FQNNGV. CDR3 length: 15 residues. V gave up 5 bases and J gave up 5 bases, with 17 bases separating them. This CDR3 is CASSPFIWGRDTQYF. As DNA, the CDR3 is TGTGCCAGCAGCCCTTTTATTTGGGGGCGAGATACGCAGTATTTT. Combining the CDR3 with reference TRBV11-2 and TRBJ2-3 gives the whole variable domain EAGVAQSPRYKIIEKRQSVAFWCNPISGHATLYWYQQILGQGPKLLIQFQNNGVVDDSQLPKDRFSAERLKGVDSTLKIQPAKLEDSAVYLCASSPFIWGRDTQYFGPGTRLTVL.

This clonotype was detected many times. V gene TRBV15 combines with J gene TRBJ1-5; the D gene is possibly TRBD1 (5 bases). The CDR3 sequence is 15 residues long. The V and J ends lost 0 bases and 5 bases respectively, with 11 bases between them. Germline CDR1 LNHNV, CDR2 YYDKDF (reference sequence). The CDR3 DNA reads TGTGCCACCAGCAGAGAAGGGGCAGGGCATCAGCCCCAGCATTTT. Its protein is CATSREGAGHQPQHF.

This clonotype turned up a few times. J is TRBJ1-5 and V is TRBV11-2; D perhaps matches TRBD1 (6 bases). CDR1 and CDR2 from the germline V gene are SGHAT and FQNNGV. The CDR3 has 15 amino acids. Trimming shortened V by 1 base and J by 3 bases, and 10 bases separated the two germline ends. This CDR3 reads CASSLVGQPNQPQHF. As DNA, the CDR3 is TGTGCCAGCAGCTTAGTTGGACAGCCCAATCAGCCCCAGCATTTT.

This clonotype came up many times. This chain joins TRBV20-1 and TRBJ1-5; a possible D gene is TRBD1 (5 bases). The CDR3 length is 15 residues. Germline V CDR1 and CDR2: DFQATT, SNEGSKA (reference sequence). V was trimmed by 2 bases and J by 3 bases, leaving 14 bases between them. This CDR3 reads CSARRSGQNNQPQHF. As DNA, the CDR3 is TGCAGTGCTAGAAGGTCGGGGCAGAACAATCAGCCCCAGCATTTT.

This clonotype has a count of ten or more. The rearrangement joins TRBV6-1 to TRBJ2-1; 7 bases map to TRBD2. The CDR3 extends over 17 amino acids. Germline V lookup: CDR1 MNHNS, CDR2 SASEGT. J lost 3 bases, V lost 5 bases, and 13 bases had no gene match. Written as DNA, the CDR3 is TGTGCCAGCAGTTATGAATCTTTCGCGGGAGTCTACAATGAGCAGTTCTTC. Residues: CASSYESFAGVYNEQFF.

The rearrangement uses TRBV24-1 and TRBJ2-7; D might be TRBD2 (5 bases). The CDR3 consists of 13 residues. V was pared by 4 bases and J by 7 bases, with 13 bases between. Per the germline V gene, CDR1 is KGHDR and CDR2 is SFDVKD. The CDR3 DNA reads TGTGCCACCAGTGACCATGACTCGGGGGAGCAGTACTTC. Its translation: CATSDHDSGEQYF.

CDR3 in DNA: TGCGCCAGCAGCTTGGTGGCAGGCGCCTCGAACACTGAAGCTTTCTTT. Protein: CASSLVAGASNTEAFF. This chain connects TRBV5-1 to TRBJ1-1, with no clear D. The CDR3 has 16 amino acids. V lost 0 bases, J lost 1 base, and 13 bases lay in between. Germline assignment: CDR1 SGHRS and CDR2 YFSETQ.

There are a few counts of this clonotype. V gene TRBV19 combines with J gene TRBJ2-7; 7 bases map to TRBD1. Germline V gene lookup returns CDR1 LNHDA and CDR2 SQIVND (reference sequence). The CDR3 covers 15 residues. The V gene end was trimmed by 4 bases and the J gene end by 2 bases; junction bases not matched to a gene: 8. The CDR3 spells CASSTSTGTAYEQYF. Written as DNA, the CDR3 is TGTGCCAGTAGTACGTCTACTGGGACAGCCTACGAGCAGTACTTC.

This clonotype was seen at least ten times. The rearrangement joins TRBV7-2 to TRBJ2-3; 8 bases are shared with TRBD2. The CDR3 loop spans 14 amino acids. The V segment lost 5 bases and the J segment 6 bases; nucleotides outside the gene matches: 7. Germline-derived CDR1 and CDR2 are SGHTA and FQGNSA. The CDR3 loop is CASSVSGSGDTQYF. The CDR3 coding sequence is TGTGCCAGCAGCGTCAGCGGGAGCGGGGATACGCAGTATTTT. Together with reference TRBV7-2 and TRBJ2-3, the CDR3 gives the full variable domain: GAGVSQSPSNKVTEKGKDVELRCDPISGHTALYWYRQSLGQGLEFLIYFQGNSAPDKSGLPSDRFSAERTGGSVSTLTIQRTQQEDSAVYLCASSVSGSGDTQYFGPGTRLTVL.

This clonotype has at least ten counts. The chain is built from TRBV5-1 and TRBJ2-3, with D possibly being TRBD2 (5 bases). Looked up from germline, CDR1 is SGHRS and CDR2 is YFSETQ. CDR3 length: 16 residues. The V end was cut by 1 base, the J end by 2 bases, with 14 bases between. The CDR3 loop reads CASSLFSGLNTDTQYF. DNA of the CDR3: TGCGCCAGCAGCTTGTTTTCCGGACTGAACACAGATACGCAGTATTTT.

Comment on this clonotype: This may arise from a read error, as a much more abundant clone is one base away. This chain uses TRBV27 with TRBJ1-2; possible D gene TRBD1, 6 bases. The CDR3 covers 12 residues. In germline, CDR1 is MNHEY, CDR2 SMNVEV (reference sequence). Between the trimmed V and J ends, which lost 5 bases and 10 bases, there was a span of 14 bases. The CDR3 protein is CASSAGVRDYTF. The CDR3 nucleotides read TGTGCCAGCAGTGCAGGGGTTCGTGACTACACCTTC.

In its sample, this clonotype was seen many times. The rearrangement uses TRBV5-1 and TRBJ2-7; D is perhaps TRBD1 or TRBD2 (5 bases each). V was cut by 0 bases and J by 5 bases, with 12 bases left in between. The CDR3 length is 14 residues. Germline loops: CDR1 SGHRS, CDR2 YFSETQ. The chain's CDR3 is CASSLVASRDEQYF. As DNA, the CDR3 is TGCGCCAGCAGCTTGGTGGCTAGCAGGGACGAGCAGTACTTC. Looking up the rest from reference TRBV5-1 and TRBJ2-7 gives the full variable domain: KAGVTQTPRYLIKTRGQQVTLSCSPISGHRSVSWYQQTPGQGLQFLFEYFSETQRNKGNFPGRFSGRQFSNSRSEMNVSTLELGDSALYLCASSLVASRDEQYFGPGTRLTVT.

This clonotype was seen a few times. The genes are TRBV5-4 and TRBJ2-3; 10 nucleotides match TRBD2. The V gene end was trimmed by 4 bases and the J gene end by 3 bases; junction bases not matched to a gene: 8. Germline V gene data show CDR1 as SGHNT and CDR2 as YYREEE (reference sequence). The CDR3 is made up of 16 amino acids. CDR3 nucleotide sequence: TGTGCCAGCAGCGATGAGCGGGAGGGCCGGACAGATACGCAGTATTTT. Translated: CASSDEREGRTDTQYF.

This clonotype was observed at least ten times. The J gene is TRBJ2-4, the V gene TRBV15, with 8 bases aligning to TRBD1. Trimming at V came to 1 base and at J to 10 bases, leaving 6 bases not matched to a gene. The CDR3 consists of 14 residues. CDR1 LNHNV and CDR2 YYDKDF come from the germline V gene (reference sequence). This CDR3 reads CATSRGGQAGIQYF. In DNA, the CDR3 is TGTGCCACCAGCAGAGGGGGACAGGCCGGGATTCAGTACTTC.

This clonotype has a count of ten or more. This chain links TRBV19 with TRBJ2-2, with no clear D. Germline assignment: CDR1 LNHDA and CDR2 SQIVND (reference sequence). With 3 bases removed from V and 1 base from J, the gap between germline ends came to 9 bases. The CDR3 extends over 15 amino acids. The CDR3 region has the DNA TGTGCCAGTAGTATGTACTCGGAGAACACCGGGGAGCTGTTTTTT. This codes for CASSMYSENTGELFF.

Concerning this clonotype: Being one base from a much bigger clone, this may be a read error. Because it lacks the conserved phenylalanine or tryptophan at the end, this CDR3 is likely a read error. The chain carries TRBV6-2 or TRBV6-3 and TRBJ1-2; 8 bases are shared with TRBD1. Germline loops: CDR1 MNHEY, CDR2 SVGEGT. There are 16 residues in the CDR3. V lost 6 bases to trimming and J lost 0 bases; unmatched junction nucleotides: 9. CDR3 in amino acids: CASSAGGLSSNYGYTL. The CDR3 DNA follows: TGTGCCAGCAGCGCAGGGGGCTTATCGTCTAACTATGGCTACACCCTC.

This clonotype was recorded many times. The chain joins TRBV12-5 to TRBJ2-2; maybe TRBD1 (6 bases). V was pared by 10 bases and J by 3 bases, with 12 bases between. Germline-derived CDR1 and CDR2 are LGHNT and FRNRAP. This CDR3 is built from 13 residues. The CDR3 sequence: CATGPGDTGELFF. The CDR3 DNA follows: TGTGCTACCGGACCAGGGGACACCGGGGAGCTGTTTTTT. Full variable domain (rest looked up from reference TRBV12-5 and TRBJ2-2): DARVTQTPRHKVTEMGQEVTMRCQPILGHNTVFWYRQTMMQGLELLAYFRNRAPLDDSGMPKDRFSAEMPDATLATLKIQPSEPRDSAVYFCATGPGDTGELFFGEGSRLTVL.